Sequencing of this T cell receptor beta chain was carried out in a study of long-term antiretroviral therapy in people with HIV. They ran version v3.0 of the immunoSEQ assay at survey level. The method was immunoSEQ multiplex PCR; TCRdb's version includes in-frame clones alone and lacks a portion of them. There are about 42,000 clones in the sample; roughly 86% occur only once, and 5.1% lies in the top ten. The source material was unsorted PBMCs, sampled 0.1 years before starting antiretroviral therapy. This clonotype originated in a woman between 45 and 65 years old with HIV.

CDR3 protein: CASSLSGGAYTQYF. CDR3 bases: TGTGCCAGCAGCCTCAGCGGGGGGGCATATACGCAGTATTTT. This chain uses TRBV7-3 with TRBJ2-3; 10 bases are a match to TRBD2. The CDR3 length is 14 residues. From germline, CDR1 is SGHTA and CDR2 FQGTGA. V lost 5 bases and J lost 7; bases outside the gene matches: 6.